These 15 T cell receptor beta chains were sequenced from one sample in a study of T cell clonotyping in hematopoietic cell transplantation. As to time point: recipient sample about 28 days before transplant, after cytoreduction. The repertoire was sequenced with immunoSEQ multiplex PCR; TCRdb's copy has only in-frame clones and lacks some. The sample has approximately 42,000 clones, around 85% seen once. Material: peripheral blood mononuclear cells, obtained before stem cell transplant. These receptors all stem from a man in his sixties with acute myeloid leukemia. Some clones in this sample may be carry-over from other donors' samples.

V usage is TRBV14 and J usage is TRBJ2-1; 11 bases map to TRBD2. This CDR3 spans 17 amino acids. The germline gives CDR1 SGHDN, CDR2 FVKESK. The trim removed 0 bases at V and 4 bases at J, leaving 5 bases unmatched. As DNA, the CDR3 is TGTGCCAGCAGCCAAGATTGGCTAGCGGGGGGTTACAATGAGCAGTTCTTC. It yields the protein CASSQDWLAGGYNEQFF.

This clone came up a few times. The DNA of the CDR3 is TGTGCCTGGAGGCGGGAGGGGTCGAACTATGGCTACACCTTC. Protein product: CAWRREGSNYGYTF. The chain joins TRBV30 to TRBJ1-2; D possibly corresponds to TRBD1 (5 bases). Germline CDR1 is GTSNPN and CDR2 is SVGIG (reference sequence). CDR3 size: 14 residues. The V and J ends lost 3 bases and 2 bases respectively, with 13 bases between them.

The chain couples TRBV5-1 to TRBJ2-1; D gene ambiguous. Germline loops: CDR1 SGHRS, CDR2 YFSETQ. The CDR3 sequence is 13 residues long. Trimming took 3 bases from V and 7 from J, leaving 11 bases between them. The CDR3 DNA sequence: TGCGCCAGCAGCTGGAACGAGATAAATGAGCAGTTCTTC. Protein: CASSWNEINEQFF.

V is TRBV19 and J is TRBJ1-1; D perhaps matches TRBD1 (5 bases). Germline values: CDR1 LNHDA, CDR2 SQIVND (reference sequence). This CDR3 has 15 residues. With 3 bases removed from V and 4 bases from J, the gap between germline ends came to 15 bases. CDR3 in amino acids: CASSMSPGMGTEAFF. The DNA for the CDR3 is TGTGCCAGTAGTATGAGCCCAGGGATGGGCACTGAAGCTTTCTTT.

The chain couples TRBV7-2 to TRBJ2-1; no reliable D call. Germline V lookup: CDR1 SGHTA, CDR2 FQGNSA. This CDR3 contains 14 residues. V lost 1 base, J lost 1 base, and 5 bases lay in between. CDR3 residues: CASSLVGSYNEQFF. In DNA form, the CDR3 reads TGTGCCAGCAGCTTAGTAGGGTCCTACAATGAGCAGTTCTTC.

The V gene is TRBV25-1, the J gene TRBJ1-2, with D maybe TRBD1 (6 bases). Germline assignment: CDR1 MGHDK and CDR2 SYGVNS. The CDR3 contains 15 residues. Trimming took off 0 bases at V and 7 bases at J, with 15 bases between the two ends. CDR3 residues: CASSEYSAGERGYTF. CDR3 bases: TGTGCCAGCAGTGAATATTCGGCAGGGGAGCGTGGCTACACCTTC.

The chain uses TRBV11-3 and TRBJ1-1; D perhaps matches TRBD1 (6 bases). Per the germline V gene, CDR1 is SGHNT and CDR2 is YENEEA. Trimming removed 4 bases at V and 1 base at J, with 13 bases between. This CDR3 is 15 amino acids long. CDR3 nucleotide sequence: TGTGCCAGCAGCTCACGAAGGGGGGCGAACACTGAAGCTTTCTTT. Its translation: CASSSRRGANTEAFF.

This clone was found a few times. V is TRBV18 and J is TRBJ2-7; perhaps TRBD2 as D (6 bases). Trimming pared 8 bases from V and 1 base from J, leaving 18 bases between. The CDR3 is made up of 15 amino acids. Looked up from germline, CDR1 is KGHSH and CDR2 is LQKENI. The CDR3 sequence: CASTRTEGGSYEQYF. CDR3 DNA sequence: TGTGCCAGCACCCGGACCGAGGGAGGTTCCTACGAGCAGTACTTC.

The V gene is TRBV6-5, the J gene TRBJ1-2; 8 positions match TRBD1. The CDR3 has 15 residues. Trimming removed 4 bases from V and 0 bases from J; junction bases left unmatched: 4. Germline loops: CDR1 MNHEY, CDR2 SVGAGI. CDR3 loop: CASSLDRESNYGYTF. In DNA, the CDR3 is TGTGCCAGCAGTTTGGACAGGGAGTCTAACTATGGCTACACCTTC.

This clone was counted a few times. The CDR3 sequence: CASRYSNQPQHF. DNA for the CDR3: TGTGCCAGTAGGTATAGCAATCAGCCCCAGCATTTT. The rearrangement uses TRBV19 and TRBJ1-5; D is unclear. CDR1 LNHDA and CDR2 SQIVND come from the germline V gene (reference sequence). The CDR3 consists of 12 residues. V was pared by 6 bases and J by 0 bases, with 3 bases between.

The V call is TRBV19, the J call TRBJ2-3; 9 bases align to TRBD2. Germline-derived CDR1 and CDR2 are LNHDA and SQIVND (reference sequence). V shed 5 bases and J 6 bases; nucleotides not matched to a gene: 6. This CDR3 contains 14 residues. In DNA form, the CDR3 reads TGTGCCAGTAGTCCTAGCGGGGCCTCGGATACGCAGTATTTT. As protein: CASSPSGASDTQYF.

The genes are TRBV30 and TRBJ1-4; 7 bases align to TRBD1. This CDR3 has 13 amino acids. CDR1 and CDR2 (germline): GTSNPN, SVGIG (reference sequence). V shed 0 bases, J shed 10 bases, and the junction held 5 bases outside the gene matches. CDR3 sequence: CAWSVNRGGKLFF. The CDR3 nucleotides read TGTGCCTGGAGTGTAAACAGGGGAGGAAAACTGTTTTTT. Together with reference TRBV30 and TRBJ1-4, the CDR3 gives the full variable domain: SQTIHQWPATLVQPVGSPLSLECTVEGTSNPNLYWYRQAAGRGLQLLFYSVGIGQISSEVPQNLSASRPQDRQFILSSKKLLLSDSGFYLCAWSVNRGGKLFFGSGTQLSVL.

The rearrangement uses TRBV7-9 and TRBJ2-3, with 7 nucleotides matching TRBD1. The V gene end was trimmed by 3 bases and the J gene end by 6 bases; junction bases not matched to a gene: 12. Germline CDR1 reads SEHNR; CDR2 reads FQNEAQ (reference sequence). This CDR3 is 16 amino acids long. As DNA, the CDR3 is TGTGCCAGCAGCTTCCTGACCGAGGGGGCAGGGGATACGCAGTATTTT. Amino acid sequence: CASSFLTEGAGDTQYF.

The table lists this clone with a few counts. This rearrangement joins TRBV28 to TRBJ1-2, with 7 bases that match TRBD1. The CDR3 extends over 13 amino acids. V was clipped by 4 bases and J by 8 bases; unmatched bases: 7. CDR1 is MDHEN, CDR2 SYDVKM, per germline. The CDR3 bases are TGTGCCAGCAGTTGGAAGGGGGCGCTGGGCTACACCTTC. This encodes CASSWKGALGYTF.

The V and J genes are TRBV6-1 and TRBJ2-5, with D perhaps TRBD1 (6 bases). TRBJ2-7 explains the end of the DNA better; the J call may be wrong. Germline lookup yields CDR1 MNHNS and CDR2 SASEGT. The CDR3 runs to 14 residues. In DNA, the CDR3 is TGTGCCAGCAGAATACAGGGATTTTCCTACGAGCAGTACTTC. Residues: CASRIQGFSYEQYF.